The rows below give T cell receptor beta chains drawn from one sample of a study of T cells in Graves' hyperthyroidism and ophthalmopathy. TCRdb processed the multiplex PCR reads anew with MiXCR; each CDR3 protein has one entry. This sample has 250,000 to 350,000 distinct CDR3 sequences, with roughly 15% found just once. Sequencing input: blood. The receptors derive from a man younger than 45 with Graves' hyperthyroidism. The CDR3 runs from the conserved cysteine through the conserved F or W. Rows may omit the clone size; those that give it use once, few, many or a size class.

j_call clone_size v_call cdr3_aa
TRBJ2-5 . TRBV28 CASSDRLAGEETQYF
TRBJ2-1 many TRBV2 CASRPRTGVSNEQFF
TRBJ1-4 many TRBV2 CASSGDRANEKLFF
TRBJ1-6 . TRBV19 CASSISELRSPLHF
TRBJ1-5 many TRBV2 CASSDGQPQHF
TRBJ2-4 many TRBV20-1 CSASAGTGNKNIQYF
TRBJ2-5 many TRBV3-1 CASSQDQGTQYF
TRBJ1-2 few TRBV27 CASGPLGGVFGYTF
TRBJ2-3 many TRBV3-1 CASSQDRADTQYF
TRBJ2-3 many TRBV24-1 CATSAYTDTQYF
TRBJ2-3 many TRBV18 CASSLQTQRADTQYF
TRBJ2-6 few TRBV12-3/TRBV12-4 CASSFMGLAGAGANVLTF
TRBJ2-1 . TRBV5-1 CASSFLVPGQGANEQFF
TRBJ2-7 . TRBV7-8 CASSLRTGIHEQYF
TRBJ2-3 few TRBV5-1 CASSFGLAPDTQYF
TRBJ1-5 few TRBV20-1 CSARDEAAINQPQHF
TRBJ2-3 . TRBV5-1 CASSLFTDTQYF
TRBJ2-1 . TRBV12-5 CASGLDQNPFRADEQFF
TRBJ1-2 many TRBV2 CASTVDSGGVGYTF
TRBJ1-2 . TRBV5-4 CASSLEGQGTYGYTF
TRBJ2-1 . TRBV6-1 CASSEVKREDLRNEQFF
TRBJ2-7 few TRBV5-1 CASSLDTRNVQYF
TRBJ2-3 few TRBV24-1 CATAYPGQGSTQYF
TRBJ1-1 . TRBV30 CAWSPLSPLNTEAFF
TRBJ1-2 many TRBV6-1 CASSEEGEDGYTF
TRBJ2-5 many TRBV5-1 CASRTEQETQYF
TRBJ2-2 . TRBV24-1 CATSDFYGKTGAGTGELFF
TRBJ1-1 few TRBV13 CASSLGQGDAFF
TRBJ1-1 many TRBV27 CASSWRDGEAFF
TRBJ2-5 many TRBV2 CASSGDSRETQYF
TRBJ1-5 . TRBV12-3/TRBV12-4 CASSLGQGLQPQHF
TRBJ2-7 many TRBV10-2 CASTNPARGSYEQYF
TRBJ2-3 many TRBV3-1 CASSQGAGVVDTQYF
TRBJ2-5 many TRBV29-1 CSVDRARETQYF
TRBJ2-3 many TRBV20-1 CSARREGSGTDTQYF